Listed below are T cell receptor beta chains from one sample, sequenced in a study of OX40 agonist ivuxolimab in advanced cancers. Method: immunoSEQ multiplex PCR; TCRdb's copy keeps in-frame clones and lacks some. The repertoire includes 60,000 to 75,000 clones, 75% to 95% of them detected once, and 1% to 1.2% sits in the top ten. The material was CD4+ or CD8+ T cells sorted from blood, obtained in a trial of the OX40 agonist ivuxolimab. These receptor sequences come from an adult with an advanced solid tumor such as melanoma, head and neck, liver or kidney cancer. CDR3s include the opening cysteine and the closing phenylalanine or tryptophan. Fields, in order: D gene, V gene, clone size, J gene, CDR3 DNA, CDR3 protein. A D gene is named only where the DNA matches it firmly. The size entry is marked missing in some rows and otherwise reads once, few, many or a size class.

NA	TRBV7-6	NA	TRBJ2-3	TGTGCCAGCAGCTTGGGCAGCACAGATACGCAGTATTTT	CASSLGSTDTQYF
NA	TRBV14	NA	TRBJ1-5	TGTGCCAGCAGCCAAGGACGGTCACAGCCCCAGCATTTT	CASSQGRSQPQHF
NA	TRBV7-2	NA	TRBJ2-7	TGTGCCAGCAGCTTAACCCTTGCGGGAATCTACGAGCAGTACTTC	CASSLTLAGIYEQYF
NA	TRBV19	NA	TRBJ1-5	TGTGCCAGTAGTATATCCTCGAATCAGCCCCAGCATTTT	CASSISSNQPQHF
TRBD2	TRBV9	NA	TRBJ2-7	TGTGCCAGCAGCGTAGCGGGAGGGCCTAACGAGCAGTACTTC	CASSVAGGPNEQYF
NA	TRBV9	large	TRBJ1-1	TGTGCCAGCAGCGTGAAAGGGGACACTGAAGCTTTCTTT	CASSVKGDTEAFF
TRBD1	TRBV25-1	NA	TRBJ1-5	TGTGCCAGCAGTGGCAGGGGGTCTCGGCAGCCCCAGCATTTT	CASSGRGSRQPQHF
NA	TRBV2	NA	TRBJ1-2	TGTGCCAGCAGTGAAATACAGGGAGCTAACTATGGCTACACCTTC	CASSEIQGANYGYTF
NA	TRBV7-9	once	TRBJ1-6	TGTGCCAGCAGCTTAGGGGATGATTCACCCCTCCACTTT	CASSLGDDSPLHF
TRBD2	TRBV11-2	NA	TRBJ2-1	TGTGCCAGCGGGGGACTAGCGGCGGATGAGCAGTTCTTC	CASGGLAADEQFF
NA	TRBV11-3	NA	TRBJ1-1	TGTGCCAGCAGCTTAGGGGGTTCGGTGAACACTGAAGCTTTCTTT	CASSLGGSVNTEAFF
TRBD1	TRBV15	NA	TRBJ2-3	TGTGCCACCAGCAGGGCCCGGACAGGGACCCCCACAGATACGCAGTATTTT	CATSRARTGTPTDTQYF
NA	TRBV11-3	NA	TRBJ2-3	TGTGCCAGCAGCCCCTACACAGATACGCAGTATTTT	CASSPYTDTQYF
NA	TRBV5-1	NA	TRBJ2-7	TGCGCCAGCAGCACCGGGACACTCCCTTCCTACGAGCAGTACTTC	CASSTGTLPSYEQYF
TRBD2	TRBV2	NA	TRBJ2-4	TGTGCCAGCGGGGGGGACGGAGCGAGCCACATTCAGTACTTC	CASGGDGASHIQYF
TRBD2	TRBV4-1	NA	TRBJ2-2	TGCGCCAGCAGCCAAGACCCGGGACTAGCGGCCGGGGAGCTGTTTTTT	CASSQDPGLAAGELFF
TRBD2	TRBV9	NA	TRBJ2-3	TGTGCCAGCAGCCCAAGACTAGCGGGGAGAGATACGCAGTATTTT	CASSPRLAGRDTQYF
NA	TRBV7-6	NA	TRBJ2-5	TGTGCCAGCAGCTTTGAGACGGTAGGGACCCAGTACTTC	CASSFETVGTQYF
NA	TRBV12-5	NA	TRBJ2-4	TGTGCTAGTGGTCGGACGGGGGCCAAAAACATTCAGTACTTC	CASGRTGAKNIQYF
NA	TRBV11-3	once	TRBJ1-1	TGTGCCAGCAGCTTAGATGAGTGGACTTCGTCTGAAGCTTTCTTT	CASSLDEWTSSEAFF
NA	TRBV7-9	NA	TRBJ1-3	TGTGCCAGCAGCCCTACCGGGAACTCTGGAAACACCATATATTTT	CASSPTGNSGNTIYF
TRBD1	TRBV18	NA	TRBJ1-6	TGTGCCAGCTCACCACGGGACAGCTCCTATAATTCACCCCTCCACTTT	CASSPRDSSYNSPLHF
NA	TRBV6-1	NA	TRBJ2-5	TGTGCCAGCAACCTGCGGGTGAGGGGAGAGACCCAGTACTTC	CASNLRVRGETQYF
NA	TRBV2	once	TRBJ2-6	TGTGCCAGCAATCTGCAATTCGGGGCCAACGTCCTGACTTTC	CASNLQFGANVLTF
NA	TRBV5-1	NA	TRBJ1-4	TGCGCCAGCAGCTTGGACAGGAATGAAAAACTGTTTTTT	CASSLDRNEKLFF
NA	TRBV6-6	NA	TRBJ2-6	TGTGCCAGCAGTTCCGGGAGCTCTGGGGCCAACGTCCTGACTTTC	CASSSGSSGANVLTF
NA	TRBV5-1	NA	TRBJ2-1	TGCGCCAGCAGCCGCGGCCAGGCCTACAATGAGCAGTTCTTC	CASSRGQAYNEQFF
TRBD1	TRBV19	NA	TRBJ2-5	TGTGCCAGCATGCAATCAGGGGGCGTAGAGACCCAGTACTTC	CASMQSGGVETQYF
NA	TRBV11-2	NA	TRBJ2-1	TGTGCCAGCACTCGGGGAGATTACAATGAGCAGTTCTTC	CASTRGDYNEQFF
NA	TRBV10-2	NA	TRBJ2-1	TGCGCCAGCAGTGAGTCGGGGGGGCTGAGTGAGCAGTTCTTC	CASSESGGLSEQFF
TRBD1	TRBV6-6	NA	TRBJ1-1	TGTGCCAGCAGTTCCGGGGGGGGACAGGCCGAGGCTTTCTTT	CASSSGGGQAEAFF
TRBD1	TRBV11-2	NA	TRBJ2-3	TGTGCCAGCAGTTCCGGCGGGACAGGGGGCTTCACAGATACGCAGTATTTT	CASSSGGTGGFTDTQYF
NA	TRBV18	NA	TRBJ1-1	TGTGCCAGCTCACCACAGATCCAGGGTGAAGCTTTCTTT	CASSPQIQGEAFF
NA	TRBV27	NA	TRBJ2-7	TGTGCCAGCAGTTTAGTGGGGGCCGGAACGAGGGAGCAGTACTTC	CASSLVGAGTREQYF
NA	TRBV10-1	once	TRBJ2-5	TGCGCCAGCAGCCGACAGGGAGGGGAGACCCAGTACTTC	CASSRQGGETQYF
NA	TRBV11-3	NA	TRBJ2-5	TGTGCCAGCAGCTCTGGGGGGGGGCCCGGTGAGACCCAGTACTTC	CASSSGGGPGETQYF
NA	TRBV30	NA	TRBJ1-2	TGTGCCTGGAGTGGGGGGGGAGCTTATGGCTACACCTTC	CAWSGGGAYGYTF
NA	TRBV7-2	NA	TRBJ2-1	TGTGCCAGCAGCTCCCAGACTCTAGCCCCCGAGCAGTTCTTC	CASSSQTLAPEQFF
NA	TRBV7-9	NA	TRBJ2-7	TGTGCCAGCAGAAACGGCCCGTCTTACGAGCAGTACTTC	CASRNGPSYEQYF
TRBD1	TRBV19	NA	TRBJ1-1	TGTGCCAGTAGTATTGGACAGGGAGGGCCCTACACTGAAGCTTTCTTT	CASSIGQGGPYTEAFF
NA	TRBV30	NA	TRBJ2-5	TGTGCCTGGAGTGGCGGGGCCGGGGAGACCCAGTACTTC	CAWSGGAGETQYF
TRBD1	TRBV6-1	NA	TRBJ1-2	TGTGCCAGTACGGGACAGAACTATGGCTACACCTTC	CASTGQNYGYTF
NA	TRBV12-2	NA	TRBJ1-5	TGTGCAAGTCGCTTAGGGGAGATCTGTTATAGCAATCAGCCCCAGCATTTT	CASRLGEICYSNQPQHF
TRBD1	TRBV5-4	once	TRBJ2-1	TGTGCCAGCAGCTTAGCAGGGGGCACTGAGCAGTTCTTC	CASSLAGGTEQFF